A selection of T cell receptor beta chains follows, all from one sample in a study of PD-1 blockade in classical Hodgkin lymphoma. Measured with immunoSEQ multiplex PCR; TCRdb has only the in-frame clones, and not every one. The table lists 40,000 to 55,000 clones, around nine tenths of them singletons. Sequences were derived from peripheral blood mononuclear cells (PBMCs), sampled at baseline. The receptor source for this set is a human donor with classical Hodgkin lymphoma. Each CDR3 is given with its conserved first and last residue. D genes are given only for firm matches.

v_gene,j_gene,d_gene,CDR3aa
TRBV14,TRBJ2-3,TRBD2,CASSQDLRGRGDTQYF
TRBV28,TRBJ2-3,NA,CASSGRDTQYF
TRBV9,TRBJ2-1,NA,CASSVGHFKDEQFF
TRBV6-6,TRBJ2-7,NA,CASSYRGKDEQYF
TRBV27,TRBJ1-5,NA,CASSLYGSQPQHF
TRBV2,TRBJ1-1,NA,CASKGDGSDRAFF
TRBV2,TRBJ2-1,NA,CASSEGYTGYNEQFF
TRBV7-3,TRBJ2-3,NA,CASSLLGPANTDTQYF
TRBV6-1,TRBJ2-4,TRBD1,CASSEGTGGNIQYF
TRBV7-8,TRBJ2-7,NA,CASSLEGRSPYEQYF
TRBV4-2,TRBJ2-2,NA,CASSQDGDGANTGELFF
TRBV27,TRBJ2-4,NA,CASSIGAGAKNIQYF
TRBV27,TRBJ2-2,NA,CASSLRHSGELFF
TRBV9,TRBJ1-3,TRBD1,CASSLDRGQRNTIYF
TRBV25-1,TRBJ1-1,TRBD1,CASSSLGTGIEAFF
TRBV4-2,TRBJ2-7,TRBD2,CASSPGGGANYEQYF
TRBV28,TRBJ1-2,NA,CASSPPGRSFYGYTF
TRBV28,TRBJ2-3,NA,CASSLGLRWRGRDTDTQYF
TRBV4-1,TRBJ2-1,TRBD2,CASSRRSGGLSYNEQFF
TRBV2,TRBJ1-2,TRBD1,CASRATGGDYGYTF
TRBV2,TRBJ1-4,NA,CASSEAHSATNEKLFF
TRBV28,TRBJ2-1,NA,CASSPPETTAEQFF
TRBV2,TRBJ1-2,NA,CASSGRSGNYGYTF
TRBV10-2,TRBJ2-7,NA,CASSEASSYEQYF
TRBV11-2,TRBJ2-7,NA,CASSTDTYEQYF
TRBV10-1,TRBJ2-5,NA,CASSGTPRETQYF
TRBV19,TRBJ2-7,TRBD1,CASSSGQVSYEQYF
TRBV5-1,TRBJ2-1,TRBD1,CASSPTGDYNEQFF
TRBV19,TRBJ2-7,TRBD1,CASSARQGAYEQYF
TRBV11-3,TRBJ2-5,NA,CASSCGRQTSKETQYF
TRBV5-1,TRBJ2-1,TRBD2,CASSLTSGVVNEQFF
TRBV2,TRBJ1-5,NA,CASSEGRLSNQPQHF
TRBV6-1,TRBJ2-5,NA,CASSERTHLWAGETQYF
TRBV16,TRBJ2-5,NA,CASSPGRGETQYF
TRBV27,TRBJ1-5,NA,CASSPGFHQPQHF
TRBV5-4,TRBJ2-7,NA,CASSLGTDPYEQYF
TRBV5-1,TRBJ1-5,NA,CASSLETDGEQPQHF
TRBV5-1,TRBJ1-4,NA,CASSLWQGGEKLFF
TRBV28,TRBJ1-1,NA,CASSWTALNTEAFF
TRBV7-8,TRBJ2-5,NA,CASGQGRETQYF
TRBV4-2,TRBJ2-5,NA,CASSQGSGNQETQYF
TRBV9,TRBJ2-2,TRBD2,CASSVSGRAGTGELFF
TRBV27,TRBJ2-2,NA,CASRHGVGSTGELFF
TRBV4-2,TRBJ2-7,NA,CASSQERGSYEQYF
TRBV11-2,TRBJ2-5,TRBD1,CASSIVPGQGGETQYF